The 12 T cell receptor beta chains reported below all come from one sample, sequenced in a study of tissue T cells after allogeneic stem cell transplantation. Sequencing used immunoSEQ multiplex PCR; TCRdb keeps in-frame clones, though not all of them. The table has about 5,000 clones, approximately 49% seen once. Time point indicated: mouse harvest day 14 after allogeneic transplant. The graft held 10^6 splenic CD5+ T cells and 10^7 T-cell-depleted bone marrow cells. The sequenced sample was lymph node tissue. The receptors come from a female BALB/c mouse given C57BL/6 T cells with graft-versus-host disease after an allogeneic hematopoietic cell transplant.

Remarks on this clone: Gene names denote mouse genes. The read ends 1 residue shy of where the CDR3 ends; the end is completed using the germline J gene. The chain has TRBV26 and TRBJ2-2, with a weak D call TRBD1 (5 bases). Germline V gene lookup returns CDR1 KGHPV and CDR2 FQNQEV (reference sequence). V was pared by 0 bases and J by 7 bases, with 9 bases between. The CDR3 is made up of 14 amino acids. The CDR3 loop is CASSLSTGGGQLYF. The covered CDR3 bases are TGTGCCAGCAGTCTGTCTACAGGCGGCGGGCAGCTCTAC.

By sample fraction, this clone is medium-sized. Genes and germline come from the mouse. The read ends 1 residue shy of where the CDR3 ends; the end is completed using the germline J gene. This chain connects TRBV17 to TRBJ2-7, with D possibly called TRBD1 or TRBD2 (6 bases each). This CDR3 comprises 13 residues. CDR1 and CDR2 from the germline V gene are MNHDT and YYDKIL. Trimming removed 3 bases at V and 4 bases at J, with 10 bases between. The CDR3 DNA, read in part, is TGTGCTAGCAGTAGTTGGGGGCCGTATGAACAGTAC. Translating it yields CASSSWGPYEQY. The full CDR3 protein reads CASSSWGPYEQYF.

As concerns this clone: Genes and germline are mouse. The sequence runs out 1 residue before the end of the CDR3; the remainder is reconstructed from the germline J gene. The chain carries TRBV31 and TRBJ2-3, with D maybe TRBD1 (5 bases). The germline CDR1 and CDR2 sequences are GKSSPN and SITVG. CDR3 size: 14 residues. The ends were cut back, 1 base at V and 3 bases at J, with 11 bases in the middle. CDR3: CAWSQGRRAETLYF. The sequenced CDR3 bases are TGTGCCTGGAGTCAGGGGAGGAGGGCAGAAACGCTGTAT. Full variable domain (missing parts from reference TRBV31 and TRBJ2-3): AQTIHQWPVAEIKAVGSPLSLGCTIKGKSSPNLYWYWQATGGTLQQLFYSITVGQVESVVQLNLSASRPKDDQFILSTEKLLLSHSGFYLCAWSQGRRAETLYFGSGTRLTVL.

The count of this clone is one. The genes are named according to mouse. The sequenced fragment ends 1 residue before the CDR3 boundary, so the rest is inferred from the germline J gene. The J gene is TRBJ2-4, the V gene TRBV13-1, with 7 positions matching TRBD2. Trimming cost V 3 bases and J 4 bases; bases outside gene matches: 2. The V gene's germline CDR1 is NSHNY and CDR2 SYGAGN. This CDR3 has 13 residues. Partial CDR3 DNA: TGTGCCAGCAGTGGGGGGGGGAAAAACACCTTGTAC. It is translated as CASSGGGKNTLY. The full CDR3 reads CASSGGGKNTLYF.

As concerns this clone: Genes and germline are mouse. Read coverage stops 1 residue before the CDR3 terminus; the germline J gene supplies the remainder. The J gene is TRBJ2-3, the V gene TRBV13-2; 9 bases map to TRBD2. This CDR3 is built from 15 residues. The V and J ends lost 3 bases and 4 bases, in that order; junction bases with no gene match: 6. The germline gives CDR1 NNHNN, CDR2 SYGAGS (reference sequence). Incomplete CDR3 DNA: TGTGCCAGCGGTGTTCTGGGGGGGAGGACAGAAACGCTGTAT. It encodes CASGVLGGRTETLY. The full CDR3 reads CASGVLGGRTETLYF.

A word on this clone: The germline and genes are mouse ones. This chain's CDR3 is CASSLSNNSPLYF. The sequenced CDR3 bases are TGTGCCAGCAGTCTGTCCAATAATTCGCCCCTCTAC. V gene TRBV26 combines with J gene TRBJ1-6; no reliable D call. The CDR3 goes on 1 residue after the read ends, and that part is filled in from the germline J gene. TRBJ1-6 is marked as an open reading frame, function uncertain. The V and J ends lost 0 bases and 5 bases respectively, with 2 bases between them. The CDR3 extends over 13 amino acids. Germline V gene sequence: CDR1 KGHPV, CDR2 FQNQEV (reference sequence).

Points on this clone: Mouse gene names apply. Read data end 1 residue before the CDR3 end; the end is taken from the germline J gene. This chain connects TRBV13-3 to TRBJ2-7, with 8 bases aligning to TRBD2. V shed 0 bases and J 4 bases; nucleotides not matched to a gene: 6. The germline V gene has CDR1 NNHDY and CDR2 SYVADS. The CDR3 runs to 15 residues. CDR3 sequence reads: CASSDEGGRPYEQYF. CDR3 DNA (partial): TGTGCCAGCAGTGATGAGGGGGGGCGCCCTTATGAACAGTAC.

About this clone: Gene names refer to mouse genes. The observed sequence ends 1 residue before the CDR3 terminus, with the missing tail filled in from the germline J gene. The chain carries TRBV31 and TRBJ1-3; D unresolved. This CDR3 is 13 amino acids long. In germline, CDR1 is GKSSPN, CDR2 SITVG. V was pared by 1 base and J by 0 bases, with 4 bases between. The sequenced CDR3 bases are TGTGCCTGGAGTCAAAATTCTGGAAATACGCTCTAT. This encodes CAWSQNSGNTLY. The whole CDR3 sequence reads CAWSQNSGNTLYF.

About this clone itself: All gene names here are mouse names. The read halts 1 residue ahead of the CDR3 end, with the missing end drawn from the germline J gene. The gene calls are TRBV15 and TRBJ1-5, with a possible D match to TRBD1 (6 bases). V lost 6 bases and J 2 bases, leaving 14 bases between the germline ends. Germline V gene data show CDR1 as SGHND and CDR2 as FRSKSL. CDR3 length equals 15 residues. The CDR3 sequence is CASRTGGRYNQAPLF. Incomplete CDR3 DNA: TGTGCCAGCAGAACTGGGGGGCGGTACAACCAGGCTCCGCTT.

This clone occurred once. Gene names are the mouse ones. The read falls 1 residue short of the CDR3 end, and the missing part is taken from the germline J gene. The chain is built from TRBV13-2 and TRBJ1-1; no definite D call. From germline, CDR1 is NNHNN and CDR2 SYGAGS (reference sequence). The V and J ends lost 5 bases and 3 bases respectively, with 5 bases between them. The CDR3 runs to 11 residues. CDR3: CASGRDTEVFF. CDR3 DNA (partial): TGTGCCAGCGGGAGGGACACAGAAGTCTTC.

A remark on this clone: Gene names follow the mouse nomenclature. The read stops 1 residue short of the end of the CDR3; the missing end is completed from the germline J gene. This rearrangement joins TRBV13-2 to TRBJ2-1, with D maybe TRBD1 (6 bases). Trimming cost V 0 bases and J 0 bases, with 10 bases left between them. Germline CDR1 is NNHNN and CDR2 is SYGAGS (reference sequence). The CDR3 sequence is 16 residues long. This CDR3 is CASGDAGVYNYAEQFF. The CDR3 bases that were read are TGTGCCAGCGGTGATGCAGGGGTCTATAACTATGCTGAGCAGTTC.

This clone turned up a few times. Gene labels here are mouse ones. Read sequence stops 1 residue before the CDR3 end, and the germline J gene provides the missing end. The rearrangement uses TRBV16 and TRBJ2-2; weak D call: TRBD2 (6 bases). The CDR3 length is 15 residues. Per germline, CDR1 SGHSA and CDR2 FRNQAP. Trimming took off 1 base at V and 3 bases at J, with 9 bases between the two ends. The CDR3 protein is CASSLGGVDTGQLYF. The DNA read from the CDR3 is TGTGCAAGCAGCTTAGGGGGGGTCGACACCGGGCAGCTCTAC.